The rows below give T cell receptor beta chains drawn from one sample of a study of T cells in localized non-small cell lung cancer. Measured with immunoSEQ multiplex PCR; TCRdb has only the in-frame clones, and not every one. The sample comprises 50,000 to 55,000 clones, approximately 88% of which are singletons, and roughly 15% rests with the top ten. The sample in question was peripheral blood mononuclear cells, obtained before any cancer treatment. The receptors shown here come from a man between 40 and 69 years old with stage III lung adenocarcinoma. Each CDR3 is given without its conserved first and last residue. Fields, in order: V gene, clone size, J gene, CDR3 protein. Clone sizes are given selectively: once, few, many, or a class where the clone is expanded.

TRBV9	-	TRBJ2-1	ASSVAQLAGRGNEQF
TRBV6-6	-	TRBJ1-1	ASIRTGGTEAF
TRBV30	-	TRBJ1-4	ACHPGTALEKLF
TRBV5-1	-	-	ASSPLPGRAYEQY
TRBV7-3	-	TRBJ2-2	ASSLGIAGGELF
TRBV6-5	-	TRBJ2-3	ASSYVAGGLTDTQY
TRBV11-2	-	TRBJ2-1	ASSFTTSGDYNEQF
TRBV7-2	few	TRBJ2-5	ASSYSSGRKETQY
TRBV6-5	-	TRBJ2-5	ATNARGETQY
TRBV2	-	TRBJ1-3	ASSGQTSTTGTIY
TRBV9	few	TRBJ1-5	ASSVGVLGNQPQH
TRBV7-9	-	TRBJ2-1	ASSLGGSLGYFSYNEQF
TRBV9	-	TRBJ2-7	ASSPPGGKSYEQY
TRBV2	-	TRBJ1-4	ASSVERLGLELF
TRBV19	-	TRBJ1-4	ASRNGDSLNEKLF
TRBV7-9	-	TRBJ1-1	ASSTQGGSVSEAF
TRBV7-9	-	TRBJ2-7	ASSPTPGTASYEQY
TRBV19	-	TRBJ1-2	ASSIGRGNYGYT
TRBV19	-	TRBJ1-5	ASSLTGGDDSNQPQH
TRBV5-1	-	TRBJ1-2	ASSATGAYGYT
TRBV9	-	TRBJ2-1	ASSIGMGGDEQF
TRBV7-5	-	TRBJ1-5	VRSLEGLQGNQPQH
TRBV5-4	many	TRBJ2-2	ASTEGGGTGELF
TRBV5-1	-	TRBJ1-4	ASSSGGGDEKLF
TRBV19	-	TRBJ1-4	ASSVSRDEKLF
TRBV6-4	-	TRBJ2-7	ASSDFPGNEQY
TRBV5-1	-	TRBJ2-1	ASSADRGLYNEQF
TRBV6-1	once	TRBJ1-1	ASSEADRKAF
TRBV7-6	-	TRBJ1-2	ASSPQDRGDYGYT
TRBV12-5	few	TRBJ1-1	ASDSRTGRAF
TRBV7-3	-	TRBJ2-7	ASSFRVTGDEQY
TRBV9	-	TRBJ2-6	ASSSQGSGANVLT
TRBV5-6	-	TRBJ1-5	ASSLFSRGDQPQH
TRBV27	-	TRBJ2-1	ASSYAGGYNEQF
TRBV27	-	TRBJ1-2	ASSLAGPYYGYT
TRBV6-5	-	TRBJ2-7	ASSYSRGAGYEQY
TRBV7-9	once	TRBJ2-7	ASSFLAGSYEQY
TRBV7-6	-	TRBJ2-2	ASSFTAAGELF
TRBV11-1	few	TRBJ2-6	ASIRGTSGGASGANVLT
TRBV27	-	TRBJ1-1	ASSFGGLNTEAF
TRBV5-1	-	-	ASSPIVGSSYEQY
TRBV4-1	-	TRBJ1-1	ASISPGKDAF